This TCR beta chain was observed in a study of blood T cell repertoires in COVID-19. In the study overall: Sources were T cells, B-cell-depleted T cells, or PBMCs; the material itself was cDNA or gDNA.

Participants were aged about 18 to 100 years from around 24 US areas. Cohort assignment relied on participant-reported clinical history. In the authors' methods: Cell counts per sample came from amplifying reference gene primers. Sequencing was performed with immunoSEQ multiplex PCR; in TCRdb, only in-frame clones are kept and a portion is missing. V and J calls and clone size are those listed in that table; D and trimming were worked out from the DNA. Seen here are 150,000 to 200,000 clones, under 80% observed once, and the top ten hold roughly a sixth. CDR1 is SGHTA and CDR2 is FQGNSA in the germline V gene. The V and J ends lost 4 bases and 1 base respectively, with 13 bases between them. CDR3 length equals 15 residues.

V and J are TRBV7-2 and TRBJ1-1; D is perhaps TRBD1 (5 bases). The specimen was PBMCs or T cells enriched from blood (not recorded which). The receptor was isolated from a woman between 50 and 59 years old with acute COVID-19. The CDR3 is CASSSQGAGNTEAFF. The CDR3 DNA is TGTGCCAGCAGCTCCCAAGGGGCTGGGAACACTGAAGCTTTCTTT.